One sample yielded the 22 T cell receptor beta chains listed below, sequenced in a study of shared clonotypes between healthy human individuals. Generated by immunoSEQ multiplex PCR, the TCRdb table keeps only in-frame clones and is missing some. The sample holds 2 million to 2.5 million clones; over 85% are singletons and the top ten take approximately 0.35%. The sample consisted of naive CD4+ T cells from PBMCs. Subset in this sample: CD45RA+ positively selected. The receptors were sampled from a man between 18 and 29 years old in good health. Some clones in this sample may be carry-over from other donors' samples.

This chain links TRBV7-9 with TRBJ2-1; perhaps TRBD1 as D (5 bases). V shed 7 bases and J shed 6 bases, with 19 bases lying between them. Looked up from germline, CDR1 is SEHNR and CDR2 is FQNEAQ (reference sequence). This CDR3 spans 15 amino acids. In DNA, the CDR3 is TGTGCCAGCATCCGCGGACAAGCGACGTTCAATGAGCAGTTCTTC. This sequence encodes CASIRGQATFNEQFF. The full variable domain, with the rest looked up from reference TRBV7-9 and TRBJ2-1, is DTGVSQNPRHKITKRGQNVTFRCDPISEHNRLYWYRQTLGQGPEFLTYFQNEAQLEKSRLLSDRFSAERPKGSFSTLEIQRTEQGDSAMYLCASIRGQATFNEQFFGPGTRLTVL.

This chain uses TRBV13 with TRBJ2-4; D perhaps matches TRBD2 (5 bases). The CDR3 sequence is 14 residues long. The germline CDR1 and CDR2 sequences are PRHDT and FYEKMQ (reference sequence). V gave up 2 bases and J gave up 7 bases, with 12 bases separating them. The CDR3 coding sequence is TGTGCCAGCAGCTTAACGGGAAAGTCTAACATTCAGTACTTC. It encodes CASSLTGKSNIQYF.

This chain joins TRBV6-1 and TRBJ1-5; a possible D gene is TRBD1 (5 bases). The CDR3 extends over 14 amino acids. Germline V gives CDR1 MNHNS, CDR2 SASEGT. Trimming took 7 bases from V and 7 from J, leaving 17 bases between them. CDR3 nucleotide sequence: TGTGCCAGCAATGGCGGAAGTTGGGGGCAGCCCCAGCATTTT. It encodes CASNGGSWGQPQHF.

The V and J genes are TRBV6-1 and TRBJ1-2; no clear D. The CDR3 is 13 amino acids. Trimming left V 6 bases short and J 2 bases short, with 10 bases between. From germline, CDR1 is MNHNS and CDR2 SASEGT. The CDR3: CASRGQVNYGYTF. As DNA, the CDR3 is TGTGCCAGCAGGGGCCAGGTCAACTATGGCTACACCTTC.

This sequence joins TRBV14 and TRBJ2-7; the D gene is possibly TRBD1 (5 bases). The CDR3 contains 14 residues. V was shortened by 1 base and J by 6 bases, with 13 bases between the two germline ends. CDR1 is SGHDN, CDR2 FVKESK, per germline. The CDR3 DNA reads TGTGCCAGCAGCCAAGTCAGGGTGAGGAGCGAGCAGTACTTC. Translated, it gives CASSQVRVRSEQYF.

The chain recombines TRBV2 with TRBJ1-2; D remains ambiguous. Per germline, CDR1 SNHLY and CDR2 FYNNEI. V lost 5 bases and J 7 bases, leaving 14 bases between the germline ends. This CDR3 contains 13 residues. Here the CDR3 DNA reads TGTGCCAGCAGTAATGCGGGTTCTGTTGGCTACACCTTC. This gives the protein CASSNAGSVGYTF.

V is TRBV11-3 and J is TRBJ2-7, with D maybe TRBD1 (6 bases). Deletions cut 3 bases from V and 5 bases from J, with 11 bases between. The germline CDR1 and CDR2 sequences are SGHNT and YENEEA. This CDR3 comprises 13 residues. CDR3 in amino acids: CASSLGTLNEQYF. The CDR3, as DNA: TGTGCCAGCAGCTTGGGGACACTCAACGAGCAGTACTTC. Together with reference TRBV11-3 and TRBJ2-7, the CDR3 gives the full variable domain: EAGVVQSPRYKIIEKKQPVAFWCNPISGHNTLYWYLQNLGQGPELLIRYENEEAVDDSQLPKDRFSAERLKGVDSTLKIQPAELGDSAVYLCASSLGTLNEQYFGPGTRLTVT.

V usage is TRBV9 and J usage is TRBJ1-1; D is perhaps TRBD1 (5 bases). Trimming stripped 4 bases from V and 7 bases from J, with 14 bases between. This CDR3 is built from 13 residues. In germline, CDR1 is SGDLS, CDR2 YYNGEE. CDR3 sequence (DNA): TGTGCCAGCAGCCGTATGGACAACCTTGAAGCTTTCTTT. Translated, it gives CASSRMDNLEAFF.

The J gene is TRBJ1-5, the V gene TRBV4-2; D call uncertain. The CDR3 extends over 11 amino acids. The germline CDR1 and CDR2 sequences are LGHNA and YNFKEQ. The V and J ends lost 8 bases and 6 bases respectively, with 8 bases between them. CDR3 in DNA: TGTGCCAGCTCGAGGAGTCAGCCCCAGCATTTT. Protein product: CASSRSQPQHF.

The chain joins TRBV5-1 to TRBJ2-3; 8 positions agree with TRBD2. In germline, CDR1 is SGHRS, CDR2 YFSETQ. This CDR3 comprises 15 residues. The V segment lost 0 bases and the J segment 2 bases; nucleotides outside the gene matches: 2. The CDR3 nucleotides read TGCGCCAGCAGCTTGGAGCGGGGGAACACAGATACGCAGTATTTT. Its protein product is CASSLERGNTDTQYF.

The chain uses TRBV6-5 and TRBJ1-1, with D tentatively TRBD1 (5 bases). CDR1 MNHEY and CDR2 SVGAGI come from the germline V gene. V was cut by 6 bases and J by 6 bases, with 20 bases left in between. The CDR3 totals 15 residues. The CDR3 region is CASRGQRAGLAEAFF. DNA for the CDR3: TGTGCCAGCAGGGGGCAGCGGGCGGGGTTGGCTGAAGCTTTCTTT.

The chain recombines TRBV5-1 with TRBJ2-5, with D tentatively TRBD2 (6 bases). The CDR3 is 15 residues long. Trimming took off 4 bases at V and 5 bases at J, with 18 bases between the two ends. Germline CDR1 is SGHRS and CDR2 is YFSETQ. The chain's CDR3 is CASSPGAPKGETQYF. The CDR3 DNA reads TGCGCCAGCAGCCCGGGAGCCCCGAAGGGGGAGACCCAGTACTTC.

The chain couples TRBV5-4 to TRBJ2-1; 7 bases are a match to TRBD2. The CDR3 consists of 15 residues. Germline CDR1 reads SGHNT; CDR2 reads YYREEE (reference sequence). The J segment lost 3 bases and the V segment lost 4 bases, leaving 7 bases of the junction unmatched. The CDR3 sequence: CASSPGGRVYNEQFF. CDR3 in DNA: TGTGCCAGCAGCCCCGGGGGGAGGGTCTACAATGAGCAGTTCTTC.

The chain employs TRBV28 and TRBJ1-1; the D gene is possibly TRBD1 (6 bases). Trimming shortened V by 8 bases and J by 10 bases, and 14 bases separated the two germline ends. The CDR3 length is 11 residues. Germline V gene data show CDR1 as MDHEN and CDR2 as SYDVKM. CDR3 loop: CASLDSSRAFF. The CDR3 DNA reads as TGTGCCAGCCTGGACAGTTCAAGAGCTTTCTTT.

The chain employs TRBV7-2 and TRBJ2-4; 7 bases line up with TRBD2. Unmatched junction bases numbered 4, after V lost 4 bases and J lost 1 base. CDR3 length: 15 residues. Germline V gene sequence: CDR1 SGHTA, CDR2 FQGNSA. CDR3 protein: CASSSRREAKNIQYF. The CDR3 DNA sequence: TGTGCCAGCAGCTCAAGGCGGGAGGCCAAAAACATTCAGTACTTC.

The chain is built from TRBV15 and TRBJ2-2, with D unresolved. Germline assignment: CDR1 LNHNV and CDR2 YYDKDF (reference sequence). This CDR3 contains 16 residues. V lost 1 base to trimming and J lost 0 bases, with 9 bases between them. CDR3 sequence reads: CATSRGGSPNTGELFF. The CDR3 DNA sequence: TGTGCCACCAGCAGAGGTGGCAGCCCGAACACCGGGGAGCTGTTTTTT.

The chain couples TRBV14 to TRBJ2-1; D not certain. V lost 4 bases and J lost 0, with 16 bases in between. The germline V gene has CDR1 SGHDN and CDR2 FVKESK. This CDR3 comprises 17 residues. In DNA, the CDR3 is TGTGCCAGCAGCCCGACTCGCGGCAGACCCTCCTACAATGAGCAGTTCTTC. It is translated as CASSPTRGRPSYNEQFF. The full variable domain, rest sourced from reference TRBV14 and TRBJ2-1, is EAGVTQFPSHSVIEKGQTVTLRCDPISGHDNLYWYRRVMGKEIKFLLHFVKESKQDESGMPNNRFLAERTGGTYSTLKVQPAELEDSGVYFCASSPTRGRPSYNEQFFGPGTRLTVL.

The V call is TRBV29-1, the J call TRBJ2-6; the match to TRBD1 covers 7 bases. With V trimmed by 7 bases and J by 1 base, 13 bases remained unmatched. Germline values: CDR1 SQVTM, CDR2 ANQGSEA. The CDR3 consists of 17 residues. The CDR3 spells CSALRQGSASGANVLTF. DNA of the CDR3: TGCAGCGCCCTGAGACAGGGTAGCGCTTCTGGGGCCAACGTCCTGACTTTC.

This clone was observed a single time. The chain employs TRBV7-9 and TRBJ2-3, with 7 nucleotides matching TRBD1. CDR1 is SEHNR and CDR2 is FQNEAQ in the germline V gene (reference sequence). The V gene end was trimmed by 5 bases and the J gene end by 6 bases; junction bases not matched to a gene: 11. This CDR3 has 15 amino acids. DNA for the CDR3: TGTGCCAGCAGCGCAACCGGGACAGAGTCGGATACGCAGTATTTT. Protein sequence: CASSATGTESDTQYF.

J is TRBJ2-3 and V is TRBV10-3, with TRBD2 as a possible D gene (6 bases). Germline CDR1 ENHRY, CDR2 SYGVKD. V lost 4 bases and J 4 bases, leaving 15 bases between the germline ends. The CDR3 extends over 15 amino acids. As DNA, the CDR3 is TGTGCCATCAGTGGGGCAGGTCGGGAGTCAGATACGCAGTATTTT. This encodes CAISGAGRESDTQYF.

This sequence joins TRBV5-1 and TRBJ2-5, with a tentative D call TRBD1 (6 bases). The CDR3 covers 16 residues. The germline CDR1 and CDR2 sequences are SGHRS and YFSETQ. The V end was cut by 0 bases, the J end by 1 base, with 13 bases between. The CDR3 nucleotides are TGCGCCAGCAGCTTGGGGCAGGGGTTCCGCCAAGAGACCCAGTACTTC. Its translation: CASSLGQGFRQETQYF.

Only one count was recorded for this clone. The rearrangement uses TRBV4-2 and TRBJ1-4, with TRBD1 as a possible D gene (6 bases). This CDR3 spans 18 amino acids. Trimming removed 5 bases at V and 6 bases at J, with 25 bases between. Germline-derived CDR1 and CDR2 are LGHNA and YNFKEQ. The CDR3 region has the DNA TGTGCCAGCAGCAACCGACTAAGGGGGGCAGAAACATATGAAAAACTGTTTTTT. Its protein product is CASSNRLRGAETYEKLFF.